Listed here is a single T cell receptor (beta chain). TCRdb's table, derived via immunoSEQ multiplex PCR, lists solely in-frame clones and lacks some. Among 450,000 or so clones, about 90% were seen once, and the ten largest hold approximately 0.92%. This sample was included in a study of blood T cell repertoires in COVID-19. The overall study: The study drew acute and convalescent COVID-19 samples from the United States, Italy and Spain. In each case, the material was cDNA or gDNA derived from T cells, B-cell-depleted T cells, or PBMCs.

Sequencing was performed on peripheral blood. The receptor was isolated from a man aged 18-30 years with COVID-19, enrolled during active disease.

CDR3 residues: CASNMGQGYRFRTDTQYF. CDR3 nucleotides: TGTGCCAGCAATATGGGACAGGGGTATCGATTTCGGACAGATACGCAGTATTTT. The chain is built from TRBV2 and TRBJ2-3; 10 nucleotides agree with TRBD1. The CDR3 is 18 residues long. V gave up 7 bases and J gave up 3 bases; unmatched junction bases: 16. Germline loops: CDR1 SNHLY, CDR2 FYNNEI.